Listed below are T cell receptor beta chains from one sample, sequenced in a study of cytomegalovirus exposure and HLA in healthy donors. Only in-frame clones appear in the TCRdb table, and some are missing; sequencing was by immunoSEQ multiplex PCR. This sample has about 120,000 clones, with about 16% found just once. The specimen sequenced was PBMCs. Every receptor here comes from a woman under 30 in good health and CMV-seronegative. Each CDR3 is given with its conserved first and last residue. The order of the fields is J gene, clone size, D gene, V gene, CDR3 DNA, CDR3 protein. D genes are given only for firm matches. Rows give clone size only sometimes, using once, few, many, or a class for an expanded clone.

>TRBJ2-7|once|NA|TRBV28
TGTGCCAGCAGTGGACTTTTCACCTACGAGCAGTACTTC
CASSGLFTYEQYF
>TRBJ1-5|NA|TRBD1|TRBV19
TGTGCCAGTAGGGACAGGGAGGGACAGCCCCAGCATTTT
CASRDREGQPQHF
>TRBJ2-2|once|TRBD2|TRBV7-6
TGTGCCAGCAGCTCCCCCGGTGGGGGGGTCGTGGGCACCGGGGAGCTGTTTTTT
CASSSPGGGVVGTGELFF
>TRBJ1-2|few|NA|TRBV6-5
TGTGCCAGCAGTTACTCTCCGAACTATGGCTACACCTTC
CASSYSPNYGYTF
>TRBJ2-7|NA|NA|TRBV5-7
TGTGCCAGCAGCTTGGCCAAAAGCGGACCGGCTCGCTACGAGCAGTACTTC
CASSLAKSGPARYEQYF
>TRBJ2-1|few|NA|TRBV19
TGTGCCAGTAGTCCCAGGGCCGACCACTACAATGAGCAGTTCTTC
CASSPRADHYNEQFF
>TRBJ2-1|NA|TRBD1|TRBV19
TGTGCCAGTAGTTCCGGACAGGGGGCTAATGAGCAGTTCTTC
CASSSGQGANEQFF
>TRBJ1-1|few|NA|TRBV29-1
TGCAGCGTGAGATACGACACTGAAGCTTTCTTT
CSVRYDTEAFF
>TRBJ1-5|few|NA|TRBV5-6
TGTGCCAGCACCTTAGTGTCAGGTTTCAATAATCAGCCCCAGCATTTT
CASTLVSGFNNQPQHF
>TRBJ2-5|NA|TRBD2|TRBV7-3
TGTGCCAGCAGCTTAAGTGGGGGGGAAGAGACCCAGTACTTC
CASSLSGGEETQYF
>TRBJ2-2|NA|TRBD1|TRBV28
TGTGCCAGCAGTTTACCGGGACAGGGGCCCTTTACCGGGGAGCTGTTTTTT
CASSLPGQGPFTGELFF
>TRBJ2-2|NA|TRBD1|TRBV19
TGTGCCAGTAACCCCAAGGACAGGGGGCTAACCGGGGAGCTGTTTTTT
CASNPKDRGLTGELFF
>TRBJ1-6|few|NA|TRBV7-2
TGTGCCAGCAGCTTAGATCGGGATTCACCCCTCCACTTT
CASSLDRDSPLHF
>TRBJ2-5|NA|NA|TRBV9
TGTGCCAGCAGCACCGGACTTTCTAAGGAGACCCAGTACTTC
CASSTGLSKETQYF
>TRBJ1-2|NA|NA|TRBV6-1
TGTGCCAGCAGTGAAGCGATGGTCAGGGCCTATGGCTACACCTTC
CASSEAMVRAYGYTF
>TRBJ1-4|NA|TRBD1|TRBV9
TGTGCCAGCAGCCCCCGGACAGGCTTGCAGACTAATGAAAAACTGTTTTTT
CASSPRTGLQTNEKLFF
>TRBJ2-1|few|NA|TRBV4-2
TGTGCCAGCAGCCAAGAGGGGACGGACTATCAGTTCTTC
CASSQEGTDYQFF
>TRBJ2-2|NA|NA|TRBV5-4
TGTGCCAGCAGCACCCGGAGAGGCGGGGAGCTGTTTTTT
CASSTRRGGELFF
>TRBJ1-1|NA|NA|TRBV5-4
TGTGCCAGCAGCGAAAGGCGGAAGAACACTGAAGCTTTCTTT
CASSERRKNTEAFF
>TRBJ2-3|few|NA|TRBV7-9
TGTGCCAGCCTCGGGGGGCAGGGGGCATATACGCAGTATTTT
CASLGGQGAYTQYF
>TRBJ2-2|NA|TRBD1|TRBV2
TGTGCCAGCTCCGATCCCGGGACAGGAGCGAACACCGGGGAGCTGTTTTTT
CASSDPGTGANTGELFF
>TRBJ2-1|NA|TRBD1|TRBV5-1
TGCGCCAGCAGCAAATCCGGGACAGGGGGCTACAATGAGCAGTTCTTC
CASSKSGTGGYNEQFF
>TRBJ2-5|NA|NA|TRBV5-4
TGTGCCAGCAGCTTTGGCCAGTACCAAGAGACCCAGTACTTC
CASSFGQYQETQYF
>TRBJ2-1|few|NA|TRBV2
TGTGCCAGCAGGACAGGTAGCTACAATGAGCAGTTCTTC
CASRTGSYNEQFF
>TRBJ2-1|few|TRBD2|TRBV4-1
TGCGCCAGCAGCCTAGGGACTAGCGGGGGATACAATGAGCAGTTCTTC
CASSLGTSGGYNEQFF
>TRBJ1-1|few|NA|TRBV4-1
TGCGCCAGCAGCCAAGAGGTCAGGGGAAATCAAGCTTTCTTT
CASSQEVRGNQAFF
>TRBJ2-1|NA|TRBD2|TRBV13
TGTGCCAGCAGCTTCAGACTGACTAGCGGGGGATACAATGAGCAGTTCTTC
CASSFRLTSGGYNEQFF
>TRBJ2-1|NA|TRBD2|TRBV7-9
TGTGCCAGCAGCCCTACTAGCGGGGGGGAGGGTGAGCAGTTCTTC
CASSPTSGGEGEQFF
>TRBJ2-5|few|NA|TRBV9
TGTGCCAGCAGCGTAGAAGGACTGGAGACCCAAGAGACCCAGTACTTC
CASSVEGLETQETQYF
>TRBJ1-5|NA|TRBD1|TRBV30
TGTGCCTGGAGCCGGACAGGGTTCAATCAGCCCCAGCATTTT
CAWSRTGFNQPQHF
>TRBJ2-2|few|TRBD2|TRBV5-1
TGCGCCAGCAGCTCGGGGCGAAACCGGGGGGCGAACACCGGGGAGCTGTTTTTT
CASSSGRNRGANTGELFF
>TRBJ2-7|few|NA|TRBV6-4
TGTGCCAGCAGTGAACTAGGAGGAAGAGAGCAGTACTTC
CASSELGGREQYF
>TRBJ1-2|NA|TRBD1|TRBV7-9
TGTGCCAGCAGCTTAGGACAGGGAGAGTACTACACCTTC
CASSLGQGEYYTF
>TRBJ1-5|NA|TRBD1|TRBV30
TGTGCCTGGAGCGGGACAGGGAGGGGCAATCAGCCCCAGCATTTT
CAWSGTGRGNQPQHF
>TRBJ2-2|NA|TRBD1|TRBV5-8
TGTGCCAGCAGCTTGGGGCGACAGGGGGTTGTGTCCGGGGAGCTGTTTTTT
CASSLGRQGVVSGELFF
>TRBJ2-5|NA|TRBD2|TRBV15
TGTGCCACCAGCTCCAGCGGGGGCAAGACCCAGTACTTC
CATSSSGGKTQYF
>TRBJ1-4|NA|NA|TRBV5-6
TGTGCCAGCAGCATACAGGGTAATGAAAAACTGTTTTTT
CASSIQGNEKLFF
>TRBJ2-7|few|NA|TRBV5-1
TGCGCCAGCAGCTACGGAGGCTCCTACGAGCAGTACTTC
CASSYGGSYEQYF
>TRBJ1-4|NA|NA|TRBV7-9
TGTGCCAGCAGGCCCCCCGGGGGAGAGCGGTCTAATGAAAAACTGTTTTTT
CASRPPGGERSNEKLFF